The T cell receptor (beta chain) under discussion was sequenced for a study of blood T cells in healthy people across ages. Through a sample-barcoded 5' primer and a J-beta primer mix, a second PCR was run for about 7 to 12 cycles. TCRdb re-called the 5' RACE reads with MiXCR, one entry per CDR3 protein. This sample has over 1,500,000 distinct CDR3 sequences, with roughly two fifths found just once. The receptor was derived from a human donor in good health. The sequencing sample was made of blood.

This CDR3 is CASSQDWTGPCYGYTF. The CDR3 region has the DNA TGTGCCAGCAGCCAAGATTGGACAGGGCCCTGCTATGGCTACACCTTC. The chain combines TRBV3-1 with TRBJ1-2; 8 bases line up with TRBD1. The CDR3 covers 16 residues. V lost 0 bases, J lost 4 bases, and 7 bases stayed unmatched. Per the germline V gene, CDR1 is LGHDT and CDR2 is YNNKEL (reference sequence).